This T cell receptor (beta chain) comes out of a study of regulatory T cells in long-lasting Graves disease. About the study: Those with persistent Graves' disease had received antithyroid drugs for over 5 years with positive TSH receptor antibodies. Study-wide results and limits: Persistent disease was associated with favored TRBV28 usage and with favored use of TRBJ1-2 and TRBJ2-5.

Construction of the TCR beta libraries employed iRepertoire HTBI primers in conjunction with Arm-PCR of CDR3 regions. TCRdb used MiXCR to reprocess the multiplex PCR reads, holding one entry per CDR3 protein. The sample carries fewer than 450,000 distinct CDR3 sequences, around a quarter recorded once. Germline V CDR1 and CDR2: MNHEY, SVGEGT. V gave up 2 bases and J gave up 8 bases; unmatched junction bases: 10. The length of the CDR3 is 16 residues. The time point denotes: persistent/refractory GD, antithyroid drugs over 5 years with positive TRAb. The TCR library used RNA extracted from PBMCs. On this clonotype itself: Antigen: not known.

This receptor was taken from a female donor with Graves disease. The chain uses TRBV6-2 or TRBV6-3 and TRBJ2-1; 9 bases are shared with TRBD1. Sequencing used peripheral blood mononuclear cells (PBMCs), obtained when the disease was refractory, from a patient treated with antithyroid drugs. CDR3 protein: CASSYTGDRGGDEQFF. CDR3 in DNA: TGTGCCAGCAGTTACACGGGAGACAGGGGGGGCGATGAGCAGTTCTTC.